These 30 T cell receptor beta chains originate from one sample sequenced in a study of T cell responses to AZD1222 COVID-19 vaccine. TCRdb keeps only in-frame clones here, not all; method: immunoSEQ multiplex PCR. The profile shows about 94,000 clones, 85% of them singletons. Material: peripheral blood, obtained 28 days after the second AZD1222 dose. The receptors were sampled from an adult who received the AZD1222 COVID-19 vaccine.

This sequence joins TRBV19 and TRBJ2-2, with TRBD1 matching 7 bases. The CDR3 is 15 amino acids. The V and J ends lost 6 bases and 3 bases, in that order; junction bases with no gene match: 7. CDR1 is LNHDA, CDR2 SQIVND, per germline (reference sequence). CDR3 loop: CASSLSGQYTGELFF. CDR3 bases: TGTGCCAGTAGCCTCTCGGGACAGTACACCGGGGAGCTGTTTTTT.

This chain links TRBV19 with TRBJ2-1; TRBD2 matches 7 bases. Trimming removed 5 bases from V and 8 bases from J; junction bases left unmatched: 12. The germline gives CDR1 LNHDA, CDR2 SQIVND (reference sequence). The CDR3 runs to 15 residues. CDR3 nucleotide sequence: TGTGCCAGTAGTCCATGGGGGGGGACTGGCGATGAGCAGTTCTTC. This encodes CASSPWGGTGDEQFF.

The rearrangement uses TRBV30 and TRBJ2-3; 7 bases are shared with TRBD2. After removal of 2 bases from V and 2 bases from J, the junction contained 7 bases not matched to a gene. Per the germline V gene, CDR1 is GTSNPN and CDR2 is SVGIG (reference sequence). This CDR3 comprises 15 residues. CDR3 DNA sequence: TGTGCCTGGAGTCCCCCTAGCGGACACACAGATACGCAGTATTTT. Translating gives CAWSPPSGHTDTQYF. Using reference TRBV30 and TRBJ2-3 for the parts outside the CDR3, the full variable domain is SQTIHQWPATLVQPVGSPLSLECTVEGTSNPNLYWYRQAAGRGLQLLFYSVGIGQISSEVPQNLSASRPQDRQFILSSKKLLLSDSGFYLCAWSPPSGHTDTQYFGPGTRLTVL.

V is TRBV5-1 and J is TRBJ1-1; no definite D call. Trimming removed 4 bases from V and 0 bases from J, with 19 bases in between. CDR3 length: 17 amino acids. Per germline, CDR1 SGHRS and CDR2 YFSETQ. CDR3 nucleotides: TGCGCCAGCAGCCGAGACGGTCCGGGCAAAATGAACACTGAAGCTTTCTTT. Encoded protein: CASSRDGPGKMNTEAFF.

This clone turned up a few times. J is TRBJ1-1 and V is TRBV6-5; 7 bases align to TRBD1. V dropped 7 bases and J dropped 0; count of bases not matched to a gene: 5. The CDR3 consists of 14 residues. From germline, CDR1 is MNHEY and CDR2 SVGAGI. The CDR3 loop reads CASNIDRVNTEAFF. In nucleotides, the CDR3 is TGTGCCAGCAATATCGACAGGGTGAACACTGAAGCTTTCTTT.

The V and J genes are TRBV6-2 or TRBV6-3 and TRBJ2-1; 14 positions match TRBD2. This CDR3 has 16 amino acids. Germline CDR1 and CDR2: MNHEY and SVGEGT. The trim removed 2 bases at V and 10 bases at J, leaving 7 bases unmatched. The CDR3 sequence is CASSYRGLAGGSEQFF. The CDR3 bases are TGTGCCAGCAGTTACCGAGGACTAGCGGGAGGTAGCGAGCAGTTCTTC.

This chain joins TRBV6-5 and TRBJ2-1; 7 bases match TRBD2. Germline V gives CDR1 MNHEY, CDR2 SVGAGI. Germline trimming cut 2 bases from V and 5 bases from J; bases unmatched to any gene: 6. This CDR3 is 15 amino acids long. The CDR3 loop reads CASSYRASGHNEQFF. The DNA of the CDR3 is TGTGCCAGCAGTTACCGGGCTAGCGGCCACAATGAGCAGTTCTTC.

The gene calls are TRBV7-8 and TRBJ1-5; 7 nucleotides agree with TRBD1. The trim removed 1 base at V and 6 bases at J, leaving 6 bases unmatched. This CDR3 is built from 15 residues. Germline CDR1 and CDR2: SGHVS and FQNEAQ. CDR3 sequence reads: CASSLDDRVRQPQHF. DNA of the CDR3: TGTGCCAGCAGCTTAGACGACAGGGTGCGTCAGCCCCAGCATTTT.

This chain uses TRBV28 with TRBJ2-7; no reliable D call. V gave up 2 bases and J gave up 1 base, with 9 bases separating them. Per the germline V gene, CDR1 is MDHEN and CDR2 is SYDVKM. This CDR3 is built from 14 residues. The CDR3 DNA follows: TGTGCCAGCAGTTTAACGATCGGGTCCTACGAGCAGTACTTC. This gives the protein CASSLTIGSYEQYF.

The rearrangement joins TRBV11-2 to TRBJ2-1, with 8 bases aligning to TRBD1. Germline V gene data show CDR1 as SGHAT and CDR2 as FQNNGV. CDR3 length: 15 residues. The V and J ends lost 5 bases and 7 bases, in that order; junction bases with no gene match: 10. The CDR3: CASSIPPGQVNEQFF. The DNA for the CDR3 is TGTGCCAGCAGCATTCCTCCGGGACAGGTAAATGAGCAGTTCTTC.

This sequence joins TRBV11-2 and TRBJ2-7; D may be TRBD1 or TRBD2 (5 bases each). The germline CDR1 and CDR2 sequences are SGHAT and FQNNGV. V lost 3 bases, J lost 2 bases, and 14 bases lay in between. The CDR3 runs to 15 residues. The DNA for the CDR3 is TGTGCCAGCAGCTTGGGGGTAGCCCCCACCTACGAGCAGTACTTC. Amino acids: CASSLGVAPTYEQYF.

The rearrangement links TRBV5-6 to TRBJ2-2; 9 bases align to TRBD2. Unmatched junction bases numbered 13, after V lost 4 bases and J lost 6 bases. The CDR3 length is 17 residues. The germline V gene encodes CDR1 SGHDT and CDR2 YYEEEE. The CDR3 region is CASSRRAGGRVPGELFF. DNA of the CDR3: TGTGCCAGCAGCCGCAGGGCCGGCGGGAGGGTTCCCGGGGAGCTGTTTTTT. Together with reference TRBV5-6 and TRBJ2-2, the CDR3 gives the full variable domain: DAGVTQSPTHLIKTRGQQVTLRCSPKSGHDTVSWYQQALGQGPQFIFQYYEEEERQRGNFPDRFSGHQFPNYSSELNVNALLLGDSALYLCASSRRAGGRVPGELFFGEGSRLTVL.

This clone was detected once. J is TRBJ2-5 and V is TRBV3-1 (or the pseudogene TRBV3-2), with 10 positions matching TRBD2. Germline loops: CDR1 LGHDT, CDR2 YNNKEL (reference sequence). The CDR3 consists of 16 residues. Trimming took 8 bases from V and 5 from J; bases not matched to a gene: 14. The CDR3 here is CASSLSGRVGQETQYF. CDR3 in DNA: TGTGCCAGCTCGCTGAGCGGGAGGGTCGGCCAGGAGACCCAGTACTTC.

The J gene is TRBJ2-1, the V gene TRBV10-2, with D unclear. The CDR3 runs to 14 residues. Germline V lookup: CDR1 WSHSY, CDR2 SAAADI. The V end was cut by 2 bases, the J end by 5 bases, with 10 bases between. The CDR3, as DNA: TGCGCCAGCAGTGAGAGGTCTCCAAACAATGAGCAGTTCTTC. Encoded protein: CASSERSPNNEQFF.

This chain uses TRBV19 with TRBJ1-2; the D is unclear. This CDR3 contains 15 residues. Trimming cost V 5 bases and J 7 bases, with 20 bases left between them. From germline, CDR1 is LNHDA and CDR2 SQIVND (reference sequence). The CDR3 sequence: CASSQDPGTLSGYTF. The CDR3 DNA reads as TGTGCCAGTAGTCAGGACCCTGGAACTCTCTCTGGCTACACCTTC.

CDR3 sequence reads: CAWQGLSYEQYF. Here the CDR3 DNA reads TGTGCCTGGCAGGGACTCTCCTACGAGCAGTACTTC. The chain joins TRBV30 to TRBJ2-7, with D possibly matching TRBD2 (6 bases). The CDR3 spans 12 residues. Germline CDR1 GTSNPN, CDR2 SVGIG (reference sequence). Trimming shortened V by 5 bases and J by 0 bases, and 8 bases separated the two germline ends. The full variable domain, in which reference TRBV30 and TRBJ2-7 provide the parts outside the CDR3, is SQTIHQWPATLVQPVGSPLSLECTVEGTSNPNLYWYRQAAGRGLQLLFYSVGIGQISSEVPQNLSASRPQDRQFILSSKKLLLSDSGFYLCAWQGLSYEQYFGPGTRLTVT.

V is TRBV9 and J is TRBJ2-2, with D uncertain. V lost 2 bases, J lost 3 bases, and 11 bases lay in between. CDR1 is SGDLS, CDR2 YYNGEE, per germline. The CDR3 loop spans 15 amino acids. The CDR3 reads CASSVGTVDTGELFF. CDR3 in DNA: TGTGCCAGCAGCGTTGGCACAGTTGACACCGGGGAGCTGTTTTTT.

This clone was seen a single time. CDR3 bases: TGCGCCAGCAGCCAAGCGGGGACAGGGGACTACGAGCAGTACTTC. Its translation: CASSQAGTGDYEQYF. The genes are TRBV4-1 and TRBJ2-7; 10 bases agree with TRBD1. The CDR3 spans 15 residues. The germline gives CDR1 MGHRA, CDR2 YSYEKL. V was clipped by 1 base and J by 3 bases; unmatched bases: 3.

J is TRBJ1-6 and V is TRBV27, with D unclear. The CDR3 totals 15 residues. The V and J ends lost 4 bases and 6 bases respectively, with 13 bases between them. The germline V gene has CDR1 MNHEY and CDR2 SMNVEV (reference sequence). CDR3 residues: CASSSSGSLNSPLHF. DNA for the CDR3: TGTGCCAGCAGTTCCTCCGGATCACTTAATTCACCCCTCCACTTT.

The chain joins TRBV18 to TRBJ2-7, with 12 bases that match TRBD1. V lost 0 bases to trimming and J lost 7 bases; unmatched junction nucleotides: 7. This CDR3 has 16 residues. CDR1 is KGHSH and CDR2 is LQKENI in the germline V gene. For the CDR3, the DNA is TGTGCCAGCTCACCACCCCCGGGACAGGGGGCGCAGGAGCAGTACTTC. Its protein product is CASSPPPGQGAQEQYF. Using reference TRBV18 and TRBJ2-7 for the parts outside the CDR3, the full variable domain is NAGVMQNPRHLVRRRGQEARLRCSPMKGHSHVYWYRQLPEEGLKFMVYLQKENIIDESGMPKERFSAEFPKEGPSILRIQQVVRGDSAAYFCASSPPPGQGAQEQYFGPGTRLTVT.

This clone was recorded only once. V and J are TRBV29-1 and TRBJ1-1, with D perhaps matching TRBD1 (5 bases). Trimming cost V 7 bases and J 1 base, with 13 bases left between them. From germline, CDR1 is SQVTM and CDR2 ANQGSEA. The CDR3 covers 13 residues. The CDR3 here is CSATRGGNTEAFF. CDR3 nucleotides: TGCAGCGCTACAAGGGGCGGGAACACTGAAGCTTTCTTT.

The chain couples TRBV5-1 to TRBJ1-1; 10 nucleotides line up with TRBD1. Germline trimming cut 0 bases from V and 7 bases from J; bases unmatched to any gene: 3. CDR3 length: 14 amino acids. CDR1 is SGHRS and CDR2 is YFSETQ in the germline V gene. CDR3 loop: CASSLGQGAGEAFF. CDR3 DNA sequence: TGCGCCAGCAGCTTGGGACAGGGGGCGGGTGAAGCTTTCTTT.

This clone has just one count. The chain couples TRBV2 to TRBJ2-1, with TRBD2 identical over 11 bases. Germline CDR1 reads SNHLY; CDR2 reads FYNNEI. This CDR3 has 13 residues. V trimming: 5 bases; J trimming: 8 bases; junction bases outside the gene matches: 2. Here the CDR3 reads CASSLAGGDEQFF. Written as DNA, the CDR3 is TGTGCCAGCAGTCTAGCGGGGGGAGATGAGCAGTTCTTC.

The sample holds one count of this clone. This chain links TRBV7-9 with TRBJ2-1; 7 nucleotides agree with TRBD2. The CDR3 covers 15 residues. V lost 1 base to trimming and J lost 2 bases; unmatched junction nucleotides: 2. Germline lookup yields CDR1 SEHNR and CDR2 FQNEAQ (reference sequence). CDR3 loop: CASSLVAGAYNEQFF. In nucleotides, the CDR3 is TGTGCCAGCAGCTTAGTGGCGGGAGCCTACAATGAGCAGTTCTTC.

V is TRBV4-2 and J is TRBJ1-4; 7 positions agree with TRBD1. CDR1 is LGHNA and CDR2 is YNFKEQ in the germline V gene. Trimming at V came to 0 bases and at J to 8 bases, leaving 9 bases not matched to a gene. The CDR3 length is 16 residues. CDR3 sequence: CASSQDTFDREEKLFF. The CDR3 nucleotides read TGTGCCAGCAGCCAAGATACCTTTGACAGGGAAGAAAAACTGTTTTTT.

This chain joins TRBV6-6 and TRBJ1-5; D is unresolved. The germline V gene has CDR1 MNHNY and CDR2 SVGAGI (reference sequence). V gave up 7 bases and J gave up 5 bases, with 18 bases separating them. The CDR3 totals 15 residues. The CDR3 DNA follows: TGTGCCAGCATAGGTAGCGGACTTACCGATCAGCCCCAGCATTTT. This sequence encodes CASIGSGLTDQPQHF.

This chain links TRBV19 with TRBJ1-1; no firm D call. CDR1 and CDR2 from the germline V gene are LNHDA and SQIVND (reference sequence). V lost 6 bases to trimming and J lost 3 bases, with 11 bases between them. The CDR3 sequence is 13 residues long. CDR3 nucleotide sequence: TGTGCCAGTAGGGCGGACTGGGACACTGAAGCTTTCTTT. Amino acids: CASRADWDTEAFF.

This rearrangement joins TRBV29-1 to TRBJ1-1, with D possibly TRBD1 on 5 matching bases. This CDR3 region has 14 residues. Germline V gives CDR1 SQVTM, CDR2 ANQGSEA. Trimming took 4 bases from V and 6 from J, leaving 18 bases between them. The CDR3 protein is CSVVPRRGLAEAFF. CDR3 coding DNA: TGCAGCGTTGTCCCCCGAAGGGGACTGGCTGAAGCTTTCTTT.

The chain carries TRBV10-2 and TRBJ2-2; 8 nucleotides line up with TRBD1. Germline V gene sequence: CDR1 WSHSY, CDR2 SAAADI. The CDR3 spans 15 residues. V trimming: 11 bases; J trimming: 5 bases; junction bases outside the gene matches: 13. Here the CDR3 DNA reads TGCGCCGGATACGGGGATCGGACAGGGACCGGGGAGCTGTTTTTT. Amino acid sequence: CAGYGDRTGTGELFF.

This clone has a handful of counts. The V call is TRBV25-1, the J call TRBJ2-5, with TRBD2 matching 9 bases. Per germline, CDR1 MGHDK and CDR2 SYGVNS. Trimming cost V 3 bases and J 1 base; bases outside gene matches: 3. CDR3 length equals 15 residues. For the CDR3, the DNA is TGTGCCAGCAGTGATAGGCGGGGGGGCCAAGAGACCCAGTACTTC. This sequence encodes CASSDRRGGQETQYF.